This TCR beta chain was profiled in a study of CD8 T cells in ankylosing spondylitis (dated by TCRdb to the late 2010s). Background on the whole study: T cell receptor beta repertoires were profiled in healthy donors and ankylosing spondylitis patients so that disease-linked TCR variants could be found. Peripheral blood was sampled, and synovial fluid was additionally collected from ankylosing spondylitis patients. The full study cohort was made up of about 25 ankylosing spondylitis patients and fewer than 120 healthy donors.

The sequencing machine was an Illumina HiSeq 2500. TCR beta libraries were prepared by quantitative 5'-RACE with molecular barcodes. As for the authors' bioinformatics: A new computational method based on a probabilistic model of VDJ rearrangement was used to identify disease-linked TCR variants. TCRdb reworked the public reads: Q25 trimming with fastp, MiXCR clone assembly, productive beta chains retained. Rows are combined by CDR3 protein, so each entry shows the most common genes and DNA. None of the V and J calls come from the authors' own analysis; TCRdb made them. The sample data list approximately 260,000 distinct CDR3 sequences, and 8.6% of these were observed just once. The ten largest clones add up to nearly 7% of the sample. General study outcomes and caveats: A TCR beta motif of several highly homologous amino acid variants appeared characteristic of blood from ankylosing spondylitis patients. A CD8+ phenotype was shown by the disease-linked clones, which were found at relatively low frequencies in peripheral blood. The disease-linked clones were reported to be significantly enriched in matched synovial fluid samples from ankylosing spondylitis patients. Some motif variants were previously reported in synovial fluid and blood of reactive arthritis patients, suggesting common disease-initiation mechanisms.

V is pruned by 6 bases and J by 1 base, leaving 4 bases of the junction without a gene match. From the cysteine through the phenylalanine, the CDR3 covers 16 amino acids. CDR3 DNA is the only sequence kept; it has 48 bases, read in frame from the first base. CDR1 and CDR2 were assigned from the germline V gene (reference sequence) as LNHDA and SQIVND. Comment on this clonotype: Its specific antigen is unknown. Within one base of it there is no much larger clone, and no base qualities were kept.

The sequenced sample was blood, either unsorted or a sorted T cell fraction (not recorded which). The sequence links TRBV19 to TRBJ2-1, with 12 central nucleotides matching TRBD2. This receptor was obtained from a male donor with ankylosing spondylitis or in good health (not recorded which). Read as DNA, the sequence is TGTGCCAGTAGGGGACTAGCGGGCCAATCCTACAATGAGCAGTTCTTC. The translation is CASRGLAGQSYNEQFF.